This passage covers 11 T cell receptor beta chains from one sample sequenced in a study of identical twins (TCRdb year 2016). Library creation used 5' RACE. Sequenced on an Illumina HiSeq 2000. In-frame beta chains were kept once TCRdb had trimmed the public reads at Q25 with fastp and called clones with MiXCR. Merged by CDR3 protein, the rows form single entries marked with the most common genes and DNA. This sample comprises some 300,000 distinct CDR3 sequences, approximately 13% of them detected only once. Around 7.8% of the sample belongs to the ten largest clones. These sequences were also reported in another study, on yellow fever vaccine responses in identical twins.

The sample was CD8+ T cells sorted from blood. The receptors come from a woman between 18 and 30 years old in good health.

There are a few counts of this clonotype. V and J are TRBV6-5 and TRBJ2-3; TRBD1 agrees at 8 bases. This CDR3 contains 14 residues. CDR1 is MNHEY, CDR2 SVGAGI, per germline. V lost 2 bases to trimming and J lost 4 bases; unmatched junction nucleotides: 2. The CDR3, as DNA: TGTGCCAGCAGTTACGACAGGGGTTCAGATACGCAGTATTTT. Encoded protein: CASSYDRGSDTQYF.

The rearrangement joins TRBV27 to TRBJ1-2; D might be TRBD1 (6 bases). The ends were cut back, 9 bases at V and 4 bases at J, with 18 bases in the middle. The CDR3 is 14 amino acids. Germline CDR1 is MNHEY and CDR2 is SMNVEV (reference sequence). The CDR3 bases are TGTGCCAGTGGAATACCGGACAGCCTCTATGGCTACACCTTC. Translation gives CASGIPDSLYGYTF.

This clonotype was detected a few times. The genes are TRBV7-9 and TRBJ2-5; either TRBD1 or TRBD2 may supply D (5 bases each). Trimming removed 4 bases at V and 2 bases at J, with 17 bases between. This CDR3 is built from 16 residues. Germline V CDR1 and CDR2: SEHNR, FQNEAQ (reference sequence). CDR3 loop: CASSSTRDGPQETQYF. The CDR3 bases are TGTGCCAGCAGCTCCACCCGGGACGGACCTCAAGAGACCCAGTACTTC.

This chain links TRBV27 with TRBJ1-1, with 9 bases aligning to TRBD1. The CDR3 runs to 13 residues. The trim removed 6 bases at V and 6 bases at J, leaving 5 bases unmatched. Per the germline V gene, CDR1 is MNHEY and CDR2 is SMNVEV (reference sequence). DNA of the CDR3: TGTGCCAGCAGCACAGGGGGCTTCGCTGAAGCTTTCTTT. This codes for CASSTGGFAEAFF.

This clonotype was detected only a few times. The chain recombines TRBV5-1 with TRBJ1-1; perhaps TRBD1 as D (5 bases). CDR3 length: 15 residues. CDR1 and CDR2 (germline): SGHRS, YFSETQ. V shed 0 bases and J shed 1 base, with 10 bases lying between them. The CDR3 bases are TGCGCCAGCAGCTTGGCCGGGGGTCCGAACACTGAAGCTTTCTTT. The encoded protein is CASSLAGGPNTEAFF. Full variable domain (outside the CDR3, taken from reference TRBV5-1 and TRBJ1-1): KAGVTQTPRYLIKTRGQQVTLSCSPISGHRSVSWYQQTPGQGLQFLFEYFSETQRNKGNFPGRFSGRQFSNSRSEMNVSTLELGDSALYLCASSLAGGPNTEAFFGQGTRLTVV.

The chain carries TRBV12-3 or TRBV12-4 and TRBJ1-5; 7 bases match TRBD1. V lost 6 bases and J lost 10; bases outside the gene matches: 6. CDR3 length equals 12 residues. The CDR3 DNA follows: TGTGCCAGCAGAAACGACAGGGTACCCCAGCATTTT. Amino acid sequence: CASRNDRVPQHF.

V usage is TRBV5-1 and J usage is TRBJ2-5; the match to TRBD1 covers 7 bases. V shed 4 bases and J 5 bases; nucleotides not matched to a gene: 11. Germline V gene data show CDR1 as SGHRS and CDR2 as YFSETQ. This CDR3 spans 15 amino acids. This CDR3 is CASSVAVGGGETQYF. For the CDR3, the DNA is TGCGCCAGCAGCGTGGCGGTAGGGGGCGGGGAGACCCAGTACTTC.

This clonotype appeared a few times. This chain links TRBV28 with TRBJ1-2; 8 nucleotides agree with TRBD1. The CDR3 loop spans 16 amino acids. CDR1 is MDHEN and CDR2 is SYDVKM in the germline V gene. V was clipped by 5 bases and J by 0 bases; unmatched bases: 8. The CDR3 DNA sequence: TGTGCCAGCAGTCAGACAGGGGAAGTCGCTAACTATGGCTACACCTTC. Amino acids: CASSQTGEVANYGYTF.

In this sample, this clonotype turned up a few times. The chain uses TRBV13 and TRBJ1-1, with 8 positions matching TRBD1. This CDR3 has 15 amino acids. Germline V CDR1 and CDR2: PRHDT, FYEKMQ (reference sequence). V was clipped by 5 bases and J by 6 bases; unmatched bases: 11. In nucleotides, the CDR3 is TGTGCCAGCAGCATTCTCGGACAGGGAGGCGCTGAAGCTTTCTTT. Its protein is CASSILGQGGAEAFF. The full variable domain, with the rest looked up from reference TRBV13 and TRBJ1-1, is AAGVIQSPRHLIKEKRETATLKCYPIPRHDTVYWYQQGPGQDPQFLISFYEKMQSDKGSIPDRFSAQQFSDYHSELNMSSLELGDSALYFCASSILGQGGAEAFFGQGTRLTVV.

The V and J genes are TRBV5-4 and TRBJ2-3; D remains ambiguous. This CDR3 is 16 amino acids long. The V and J ends lost 0 bases and 5 bases respectively, with 16 bases between them. Germline V gene lookup returns CDR1 SGHNT and CDR2 YYREEE (reference sequence). CDR3 amino acids: CASSLAKGPDGDTQYF. CDR3 DNA: TGTGCCAGCAGCTTGGCCAAAGGCCCTGACGGAGATACGCAGTATTTT.

This clonotype has ten or more counts. The chain combines TRBV12-3 or TRBV12-4 with TRBJ1-5; 9 bases are shared with TRBD1. The V and J ends lost 4 bases and 7 bases, in that order; junction bases with no gene match: 5. This CDR3 has 14 amino acids. The CDR3 sequence: CASSSGQGVQPQHF. The CDR3 coding sequence is TGTGCCAGCAGTTCGGGACAGGGCGTGCAGCCCCAGCATTTT.